This entry describes one T cell receptor (beta chain). V lost 3 bases, J lost 5 bases, and 13 bases lay in between. This CDR3 has 14 residues. Germline V lookup: CDR1 MNHNS, CDR2 SASEGT. Libraries were prepared by immunoSEQ multiplex PCR; TCRdb keeps only in-frame clonotypes and omits some of them. The sample carries 850,000 to 1,200,000 clones, about 77% recorded once. The data stem from a study of shared clonotypes between healthy human individuals. Study details: Per donor, three plates held CD4 naive cells, three held CD4 memory, two held CD8 naive and one held CD8 memory.

The chain couples TRBV6-1 to TRBJ1-2; no clear D. The sequence came from a man younger than 35 in good health. The sequencing input was memory CD4+ T cells sorted from blood. Subset described: CD45RA-negative fraction. CDR3 sequence (DNA): TGTGCCAGCAGTGACCCTGGGAGTGTGTATGGCTACACCTTC. The encoded protein is CASSDPGSVYGYTF.